One and the same sample provided the 27 T cell receptor beta chains below, sequenced in a study of cytomegalovirus exposure and HLA in healthy donors. PCR employed 60 Vbeta and 13 Jbeta primers. Produced via immunoSEQ multiplex PCR; TCRdb's table is partial and in-frame only. The table lists roughly 200,000 clones. Sequenced sample: PBMCs. Receptor source: a girl aged 2 to 9 in good health and CMV-seropositive.

This chain joins TRBV10-3 and TRBJ1-2; TRBD1 aligns across 8 bases. The trim removed 0 bases at V and 4 bases at J, leaving 1 base unmatched. The length of the CDR3 is 14 residues. CDR1 is ENHRY, CDR2 SYGVKD, per germline. CDR3 DNA sequence: TGTGCCATCAGTGAGTCTGACAGGGGCTATGGCTACACCTTC. This codes for CAISESDRGYGYTF.

This CDR3 is CASSGTGRETQYF. CDR3 nucleotide sequence: TGTGCCAGCTCCGGGACAGGGAGGGAGACCCAGTACTTC. This chain joins TRBV28 and TRBJ2-5, with 9 positions matching TRBD1. V shed 8 bases and J 5 bases; nucleotides not matched to a gene: 6. The germline CDR1 and CDR2 sequences are MDHEN and SYDVKM. The CDR3 contains 13 residues.

The chain couples TRBV28 to TRBJ1-1; D possibly corresponds to TRBD1 (6 bases). The V end lost 6 bases, the J end lost 3 bases, and 14 bases lay between the germline ends. Looked up from germline, CDR1 is MDHEN and CDR2 is SYDVKM. CDR3 length: 14 residues. DNA for the CDR3: TGTGCCAGCAGCGCCTGGGGGGGCTACACTGAAGCTTTCTTT. Its protein is CASSAWGGYTEAFF.

The V and J genes are TRBV5-1 and TRBJ2-7; tentative D call: TRBD2 (5 bases). The CDR3 contains 12 residues. Trimming took off 4 bases at V and 5 bases at J, with 10 bases between the two ends. Germline V gene data show CDR1 as SGHRS and CDR2 as YFSETQ. The CDR3 spells CASSGSLNEQYF. DNA of the CDR3: TGCGCCAGCAGCGGGAGTCTCAACGAGCAGTACTTC.

This chain uses TRBV29-1 with TRBJ2-7; no reliable D call. This CDR3 spans 14 amino acids. V gave up 4 bases and J gave up 1 base, with 14 bases separating them. Per the germline V gene, CDR1 is SQVTM and CDR2 is ANQGSEA. CDR3 loop: CSVVLAMVSYEQYF. CDR3 nucleotides: TGCAGCGTTGTTCTTGCTATGGTGTCCTACGAGCAGTACTTC.

The V and J genes are TRBV7-9 and TRBJ2-2; no reliable D call. Germline CDR1 reads SEHNR; CDR2 reads FQNEAQ (reference sequence). The CDR3 has 15 amino acids. Trimming shortened V by 1 base and J by 5 bases, and 11 bases separated the two germline ends. The CDR3: CASSLVTRKTGELFF. The CDR3 DNA reads TGTGCCAGCAGCTTAGTTACCAGAAAAACCGGGGAGCTGTTTTTT.

The chain has TRBV2 and TRBJ2-5, with D unresolved. CDR1 and CDR2 from the germline V gene are SNHLY and FYNNEI. The CDR3 spans 14 residues. Between the trimmed V and J ends, which lost 5 bases and 4 bases, there was a span of 14 bases. CDR3 sequence: CASSPVVGSETQYF. CDR3 in DNA: TGTGCCAGCAGTCCCGTCGTCGGTTCAGAGACCCAGTACTTC. The full variable domain, completed using reference TRBV2 and TRBJ2-5, is EPEVTQTPSHQVTQMGQEVILRCVPISNHLYFYWYRQILGQKVEFLVSFYNNEISEKSEIFDDQFSVERPDGSNFTLKIRSTKLEDSAMYFCASSPVVGSETQYFGPGTRLLVL.

V usage is TRBV13 and J usage is TRBJ1-5, with 9 nucleotides matching TRBD1. CDR3 length: 15 residues. In germline, CDR1 is PRHDT, CDR2 FYEKMQ (reference sequence). V was pared by 5 bases and J by 6 bases, with 8 bases of the junction left unmatched. CDR3 in amino acids: CASSEQGAPGQPQHF. As DNA, the CDR3 is TGTGCCAGCAGCGAACAGGGGGCGCCCGGTCAGCCCCAGCATTTT.

The J gene is TRBJ2-1, the V gene TRBV11-2, with 10 nucleotides matching TRBD2. Germline V gene lookup returns CDR1 SGHAT and CDR2 FQNNGV. The J segment lost 8 bases and the V segment lost 5 bases, leaving 3 bases of the junction unmatched. This CDR3 has 13 residues. The CDR3 protein is CASSPTSGDEQFF. The CDR3 region has the DNA TGTGCCAGCAGCCCTACTAGCGGGGATGAGCAGTTCTTC.

This sequence joins TRBV5-6 and TRBJ2-1, with TRBD2 as a possible D gene (6 bases). CDR3 length: 14 residues. With 3 bases removed from V and 6 bases from J, the gap between germline ends came to 13 bases. Per the germline V gene, CDR1 is SGHDT and CDR2 is YYEEEE. The CDR3 spells CASSSMGAGNEQFF. The DNA for the CDR3 is TGTGCCAGCAGCTCAATGGGAGCGGGCAATGAGCAGTTCTTC.

The rearrangement uses TRBV9 and TRBJ2-2; D is undetermined. V was shortened by 0 bases and J by 7 bases, with 7 bases between the two germline ends. This CDR3 is built from 13 residues. Germline CDR1 reads SGDLS; CDR2 reads YYNGEE. CDR3 DNA: TGTGCCAGCAGCGTAGGAACAGTCGGGGAGCTGTTTTTT. This encodes CASSVGTVGELFF. Based on the CDR3 plus reference TRBV9 and TRBJ2-2, the full variable domain is DSGVTQTPKHLITATGQRVTLRCSPRSGDLSVYWYQQSLDQGLQFLIQYYNGEERAKGNILERFSAQQFPDLHSELNLSSLELGDSALYFCASSVGTVGELFFGEGSRLTVL.

V usage is TRBV4-1 and J usage is TRBJ2-7; weak D call: TRBD1 (6 bases). The CDR3 has 18 amino acids. From germline, CDR1 is MGHRA and CDR2 YSYEKL. V lost 0 bases, J lost 3 bases, and 21 bases lay in between. The CDR3 sequence: CASSQDPGTPPGHYEQYF. CDR3 in DNA: TGCGCCAGCAGCCAAGATCCGGGGACACCCCCGGGTCACTACGAGCAGTACTTC.

V is TRBV27 and J is TRBJ2-7, with 7 bases aligning to TRBD2. The trim removed 6 bases at V and 2 bases at J, leaving 10 bases unmatched. Germline V gives CDR1 MNHEY, CDR2 SMNVEV (reference sequence). The CDR3 extends over 15 amino acids. In DNA, the CDR3 is TGTGCCAGCAGGGAATTAGCGGGTCTCGCCTACGAGCAGTACTTC. Its translation is CASRELAGLAYEQYF.

The chain is built from TRBV5-1 and TRBJ2-1; the match to TRBD2 covers 10 bases. J lost 0 bases, V lost 4 bases, and 19 bases had no gene match. This CDR3 has 21 residues. Germline lookup yields CDR1 SGHRS and CDR2 YFSETQ. This chain's CDR3 is CASSIVPGLAESRSSYNEQFF. CDR3 sequence (DNA): TGCGCCAGCAGCATTGTCCCTGGACTAGCGGAATCAAGGAGCTCCTACAATGAGCAGTTCTTC.

This chain uses TRBV27 with TRBJ2-1; D possibly corresponds to TRBD1 (5 bases). Germline CDR1 MNHEY, CDR2 SMNVEV (reference sequence). This CDR3 spans 18 amino acids. Trimming cost V 2 bases and J 0 bases, with 17 bases left between them. The CDR3 DNA follows: TGTGCCAGCAGTTTAGGACCTCCCAGGGTAACCTCCTACAATGAGCAGTTCTTC. Translated: CASSLGPPRVTSYNEQFF.

The CDR3 DNA reads as TGCGCCAGCAGCCAAGATGGACTAGGTTTTACCGGGGAGCTGTTTTTT. Translated, it gives CASSQDGLGFTGELFF. The chain is built from TRBV4-1 and TRBJ2-2; 7 bases are a match to TRBD2. The CDR3 is 16 amino acids. Looked up from germline, CDR1 is MGHRA and CDR2 is YSYEKL. The V and J ends lost 0 bases and 5 bases, in that order; junction bases with no gene match: 6.

In nucleotides, the CDR3 is TGTGCCAGCAGCTTAGAACAGGTCGCTTTCTTT. This gives the protein CASSLEQVAFF. V and J are TRBV7-9 and TRBJ1-1, with D possibly matching TRBD1 (5 bases). The CDR3 loop spans 11 amino acids. Trimming took 1 base from V and 11 from J, leaving 8 bases between them. Germline V gives CDR1 SEHNR, CDR2 FQNEAQ (reference sequence).

The chain combines TRBV9 with TRBJ1-5; TRBD1 agrees at 8 bases. V lost 5 bases to trimming and J lost 2 bases; unmatched junction nucleotides: 3. From germline, CDR1 is SGDLS and CDR2 YYNGEE. CDR3 length: 14 residues. In DNA, the CDR3 is TGTGCCAGCAGTCAGACAGGGGGCAATCAGCCCCAGCATTTT. It translates to CASSQTGGNQPQHF.

The genes are TRBV9 and TRBJ2-2, with TRBD2 matching over 12 bases. The V gene's germline CDR1 is SGDLS and CDR2 YYNGEE. V lost 4 bases and J lost 7; bases outside the gene matches: 11. The CDR3 spans 17 residues. The CDR3 sequence: CASSPGLAGTRGGELFF. The CDR3 DNA reads as TGTGCCAGCAGCCCTGGACTAGCGGGAACCCGGGGCGGGGAGCTGTTTTTT.

The CDR3 region has the DNA TGTGCCAGCAGCTTGTCCCTAGCGGCCTACGAGCAGTACTTC. This codes for CASSLSLAAYEQYF. V and J are TRBV5-4 and TRBJ2-7, with TRBD2 identical over 7 bases. This CDR3 contains 14 residues. Germline lookup yields CDR1 SGHNT and CDR2 YYREEE (reference sequence). V lost 1 base to trimming and J lost 2 bases; unmatched junction nucleotides: 3.

The gene calls are TRBV6-6 and TRBJ2-7; possibly TRBD1 for D (6 bases). Trimming left V 7 bases short and J 2 bases short, with 12 bases between. The CDR3 is 13 residues long. Germline values: CDR1 MNHNY, CDR2 SVGAGI (reference sequence). CDR3 coding DNA: TGTGCCAGCACCTCGAACAGGGCCTACGAGCAGTACTTC. Its translation is CASTSNRAYEQYF.

The V gene is TRBV14, the J gene TRBJ2-3, with TRBD2 as a possible D gene (5 bases). Per germline, CDR1 SGHDN and CDR2 FVKESK. This CDR3 has 16 amino acids. V lost 1 base and J lost 0, with 11 bases in between. CDR3 loop: CASSQVAGTSTDTQYF. The CDR3 nucleotides read TGTGCCAGCAGCCAAGTTGCGGGTACTAGCACAGATACGCAGTATTTT.

V and J are TRBV4-1 and TRBJ2-7; no clear D gene. Per the germline V gene, CDR1 is MGHRA and CDR2 is YSYEKL. Trimming took 0 bases from V and 5 from J, leaving 11 bases between them. The CDR3 is 14 residues long. This CDR3 reads CASSQEADYDEQYF. Written as DNA, the CDR3 is TGCGCCAGCAGCCAAGAGGCGGATTACGACGAGCAGTACTTC.

The rearrangement links TRBV18 to TRBJ2-7; 8 bases are shared with TRBD1. This CDR3 contains 16 residues. V trimming: 4 bases; J trimming: 9 bases; junction bases outside the gene matches: 17. Germline V gene lookup returns CDR1 KGHSH and CDR2 LQKENI. The CDR3, as DNA: TGTGCCAGCTCACGAAGACAGGGGATGGACTACGAGTGGCAGTACTTC. Its protein is CASSRRQGMDYEWQYF.

This rearrangement joins TRBV7-7 to TRBJ2-5, with TRBD1 identical over 12 bases. CDR1 and CDR2 (germline): SSHAT, FNYEAQ (reference sequence). V shed 5 bases, J shed 5 bases, and the junction held 6 bases outside the gene matches. CDR3 length equals 15 residues. CDR3 coding DNA: TGTGCCAGCAGCGCGGGACAGGGGGCTTTGGAGACCCAGTACTTC. The encoded protein is CASSAGQGALETQYF. Full variable domain (outside the CDR3, taken from reference TRBV7-7 and TRBJ2-5): GAGVSQSPRYKVTKRGQDVTLRCDPISSHATLYWYQQALGQGPEFLTYFNYEAQPDKSGLPSDRFSAERPEGSISTLTIQRTEQRDSAMYRCASSAGQGALETQYFGPGTRLLVL.

The rearrangement links TRBV6-1 to TRBJ2-4, with D hard to call. Trimming took off 7 bases at V and 1 base at J, with 11 bases between the two ends. Germline lookup yields CDR1 MNHNS and CDR2 SASEGT. CDR3 length: 14 amino acids. CDR3 in amino acids: CASNQDRAKNIQYF. Written as DNA, the CDR3 is TGTGCCAGCAACCAGGATAGGGCCAAAAACATTCAGTACTTC.

The chain combines TRBV5-1 with TRBJ1-1; the match to TRBD1 covers 8 bases. CDR3 size: 16 residues. V lost 0 bases and J lost 5; bases outside the gene matches: 9. Germline V gene data show CDR1 as SGHRS and CDR2 as YFSETQ. The CDR3 DNA is TGCGCCAGCAGCTTGGGTGACAGGGGACGGGGGACTGAAGCTTTCTTT. Its translation: CASSLGDRGRGTEAFF.